This T cell receptor beta chain was sequenced during a study of blood T cell repertoires in COVID-19. About the study: Italy, Spain and the United States were the sources of the convalescent and acute COVID-19 samples. Sample material is recorded as cDNA or gDNA derived from T cells, B-cell-depleted T cells, or PBMCs.

Method: immunoSEQ multiplex PCR; TCRdb's copy keeps in-frame clones and lacks some. The sample consists of hundreds of thousands of clones, 70% to 90% of them appearing once. Germline V CDR1 and CDR2: MNHNY, SVGAGI (reference sequence). The trim removed 5 bases at V and 4 bases at J, leaving 4 bases unmatched. CDR3 size: 14 residues. The receptor was isolated from a human donor in a cohort sampled during active COVID-19. Sequencing was performed on peripheral blood. J is TRBJ1-4 and V is TRBV6-6, with 7 positions matching TRBD1. The CDR3 spells CASSHRQGNEKLFF. CDR3 coding DNA: TGTGCCAGCAGTCACCGACAGGGTAATGAAAAACTGTTTTTT.